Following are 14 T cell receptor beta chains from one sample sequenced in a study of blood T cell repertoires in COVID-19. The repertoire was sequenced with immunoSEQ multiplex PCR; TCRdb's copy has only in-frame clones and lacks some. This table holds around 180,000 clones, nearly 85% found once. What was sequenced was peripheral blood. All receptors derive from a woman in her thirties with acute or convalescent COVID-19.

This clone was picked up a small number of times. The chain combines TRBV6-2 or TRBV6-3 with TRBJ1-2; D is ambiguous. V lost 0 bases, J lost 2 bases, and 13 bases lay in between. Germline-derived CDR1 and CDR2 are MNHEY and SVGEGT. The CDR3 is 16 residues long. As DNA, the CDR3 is TGTGCCAGCAGTTACTCCCATTTTGAGGCGAACTATGGCTACACCTTC. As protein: CASSYSHFEANYGYTF.

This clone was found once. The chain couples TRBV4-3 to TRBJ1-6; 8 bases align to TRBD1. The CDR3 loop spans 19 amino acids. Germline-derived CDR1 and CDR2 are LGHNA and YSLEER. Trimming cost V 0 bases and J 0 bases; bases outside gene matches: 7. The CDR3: CASSQDQGAGYSYNSPLHF. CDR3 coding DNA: TGCGCCAGCAGCCAAGATCAGGGGGCCGGGTACTCCTATAATTCACCCCTCCACTTT.

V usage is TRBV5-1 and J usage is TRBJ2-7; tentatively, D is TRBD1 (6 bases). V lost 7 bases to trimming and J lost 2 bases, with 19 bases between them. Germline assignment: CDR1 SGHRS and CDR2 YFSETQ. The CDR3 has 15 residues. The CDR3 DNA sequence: TGCGCCAGCTCCCCGACAGGATTGCTGCCCTACGAGCAGTACTTC. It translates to CASSPTGLLPYEQYF.

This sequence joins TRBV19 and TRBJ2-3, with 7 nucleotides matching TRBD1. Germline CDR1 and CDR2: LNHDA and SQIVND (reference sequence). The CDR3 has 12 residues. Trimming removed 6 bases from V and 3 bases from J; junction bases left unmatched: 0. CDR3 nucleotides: TGTGCCAGTAGGGGACAGACAGATACGCAGTATTTT. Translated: CASRGQTDTQYF.

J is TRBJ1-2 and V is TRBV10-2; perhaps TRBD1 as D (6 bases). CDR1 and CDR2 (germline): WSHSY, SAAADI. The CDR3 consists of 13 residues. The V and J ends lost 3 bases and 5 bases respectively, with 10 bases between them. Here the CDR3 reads CASSDRGAYGYTF. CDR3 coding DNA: TGCGCCAGCAGTGACAGGGGTGCTTATGGCTACACCTTC.

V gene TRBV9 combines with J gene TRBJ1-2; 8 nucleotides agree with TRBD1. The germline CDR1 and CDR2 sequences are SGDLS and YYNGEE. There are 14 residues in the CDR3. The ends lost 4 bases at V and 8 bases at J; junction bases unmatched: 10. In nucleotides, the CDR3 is TGTGCCAGCAGCTTGGGACAGGCGGGGAGAGGCTACACCTTC. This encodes CASSLGQAGRGYTF.

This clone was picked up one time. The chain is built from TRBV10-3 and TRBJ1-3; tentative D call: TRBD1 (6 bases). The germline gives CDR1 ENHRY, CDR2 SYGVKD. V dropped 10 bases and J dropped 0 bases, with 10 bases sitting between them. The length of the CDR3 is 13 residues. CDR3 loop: CATQGISGNTIYF. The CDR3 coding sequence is TGTGCCACCCAGGGGATCTCTGGAAACACCATATATTTT.

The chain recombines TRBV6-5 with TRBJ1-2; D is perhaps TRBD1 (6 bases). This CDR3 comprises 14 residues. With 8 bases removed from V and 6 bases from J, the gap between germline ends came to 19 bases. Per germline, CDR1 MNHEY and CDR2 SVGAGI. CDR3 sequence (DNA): TGTGCCAGCTCGGTAAGGTCAGGGGTCAATGGCTACACCTTC. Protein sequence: CASSVRSGVNGYTF.

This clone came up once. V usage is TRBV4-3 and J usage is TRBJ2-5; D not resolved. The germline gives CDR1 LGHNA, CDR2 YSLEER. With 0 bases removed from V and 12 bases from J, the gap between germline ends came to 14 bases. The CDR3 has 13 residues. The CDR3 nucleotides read TGCGCCAGCAGCCAAGACCGTGACTCCCCCAAGTACTTC. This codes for CASSQDRDSPKYF.

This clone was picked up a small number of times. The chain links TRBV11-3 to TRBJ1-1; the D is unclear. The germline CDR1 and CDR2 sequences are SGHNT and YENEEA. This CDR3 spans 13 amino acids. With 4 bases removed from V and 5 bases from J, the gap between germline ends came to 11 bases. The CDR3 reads CASSSSRGTEAFF. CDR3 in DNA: TGTGCCAGCAGCTCGTCCCGAGGGACTGAAGCTTTCTTT.

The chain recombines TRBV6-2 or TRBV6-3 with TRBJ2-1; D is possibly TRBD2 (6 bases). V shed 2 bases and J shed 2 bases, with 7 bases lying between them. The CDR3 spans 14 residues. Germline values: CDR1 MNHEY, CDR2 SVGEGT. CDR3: CASSYAGPYNEQFF. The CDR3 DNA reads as TGTGCCAGCAGTTACGCGGGACCCTACAATGAGCAGTTCTTC.

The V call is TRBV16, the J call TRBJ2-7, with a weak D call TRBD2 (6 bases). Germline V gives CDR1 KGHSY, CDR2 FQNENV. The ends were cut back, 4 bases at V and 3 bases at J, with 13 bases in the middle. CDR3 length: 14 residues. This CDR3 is CASSRAGTRYEQYF. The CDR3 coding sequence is TGTGCCAGCAGCCGGGCGGGGACTCGCTACGAGCAGTACTTC.

In DNA, the CDR3 is TGTGCCAGCAGTAAACAGGGCGATAGCAATCAGCCCCAGCATTTT. Protein: CASSKQGDSNQPQHF. V usage is TRBV6-5 and J usage is TRBJ1-5; TRBD1 might be the D (6 bases). The V gene lost 5 bases and the J gene lost 0 bases, with 11 bases spanning the gap. Germline CDR1 and CDR2: MNHEY and SVGAGI. The CDR3 has 15 residues.

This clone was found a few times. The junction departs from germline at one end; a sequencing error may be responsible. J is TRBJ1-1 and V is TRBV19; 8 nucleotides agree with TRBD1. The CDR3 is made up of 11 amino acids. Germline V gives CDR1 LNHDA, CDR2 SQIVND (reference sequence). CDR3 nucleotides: TGTGCCACCGGGACAGGAGGCCCCTCTTTTTTT. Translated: CATGTGGPSFF.